This TCR beta chain was recorded in a study of blood T cells in healthy people across ages. Alongside a J-beta primer mix, a sample-barcoded 5' primer served in a second PCR lasting about 7 to 12 cycles. Each CDR3 protein is one row after TCRdb ran MiXCR on the 5' RACE reads. The sample lists over 1,500,000 distinct CDR3 sequences, around 42% occurring once. General study points: The authors considered diversity estimates from one million T cells to be underestimates.

This CDR3 spans 16 amino acids. J was trimmed by 5 bases and V by 2 bases; bases with no gene match: 6. CDR1 and CDR2 from the germline V gene are SNHLY and FYNNEI. Comment on this clonotype: Antigen specificity is unknown.

The V and J genes are TRBV2 and TRBJ2-5; 12 bases match TRBD2. The source material was blood. This receptor was taken from a human donor in good health. CDR3 loop: CASSERLAGGYETQYF. In nucleotides, the CDR3 is TGTGCCAGCAGTGAACGGCTAGCGGGGGGGTATGAGACCCAGTACTTC.